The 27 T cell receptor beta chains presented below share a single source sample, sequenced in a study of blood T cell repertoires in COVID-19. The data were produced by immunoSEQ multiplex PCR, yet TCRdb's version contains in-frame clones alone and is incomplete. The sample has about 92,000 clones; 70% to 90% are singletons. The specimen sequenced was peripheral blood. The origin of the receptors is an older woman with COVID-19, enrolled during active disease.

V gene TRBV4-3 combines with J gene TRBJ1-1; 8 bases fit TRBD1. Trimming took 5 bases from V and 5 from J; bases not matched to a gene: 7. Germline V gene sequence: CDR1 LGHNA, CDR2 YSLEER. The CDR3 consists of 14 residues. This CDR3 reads CASSLTGGETEAFF. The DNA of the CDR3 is TGCGCCAGCAGCTTAACAGGGGGTGAAACTGAAGCTTTCTTT.

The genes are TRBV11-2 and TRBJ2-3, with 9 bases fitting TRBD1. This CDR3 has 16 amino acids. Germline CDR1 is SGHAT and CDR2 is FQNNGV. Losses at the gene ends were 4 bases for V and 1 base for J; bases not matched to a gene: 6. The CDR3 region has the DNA TGTGCCAGCAGCTACAGGACAGGGGTTGGCACAGATACGCAGTATTTT. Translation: CASSYRTGVGTDTQYF.

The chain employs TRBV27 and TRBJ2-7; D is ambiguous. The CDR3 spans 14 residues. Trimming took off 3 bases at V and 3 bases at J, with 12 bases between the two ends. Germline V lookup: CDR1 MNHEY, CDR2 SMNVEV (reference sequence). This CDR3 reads CASSFGISNYEQYF. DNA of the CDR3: TGTGCCAGCAGTTTCGGTATTTCAAACTACGAGCAGTACTTC.

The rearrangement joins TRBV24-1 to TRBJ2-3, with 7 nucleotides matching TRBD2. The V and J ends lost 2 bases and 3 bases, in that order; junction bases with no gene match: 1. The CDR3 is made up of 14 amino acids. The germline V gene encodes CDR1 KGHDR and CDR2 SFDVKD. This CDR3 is CATSDSSGTDTQYF. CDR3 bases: TGTGCCACCAGTGATTCTAGCGGTACAGATACGCAGTATTTT.

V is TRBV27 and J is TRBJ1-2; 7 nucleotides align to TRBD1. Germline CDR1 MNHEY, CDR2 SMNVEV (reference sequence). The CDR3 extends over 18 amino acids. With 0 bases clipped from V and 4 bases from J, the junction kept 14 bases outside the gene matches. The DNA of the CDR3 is TGTGCCAGCAGTTTATCTGGCGGCTCAGGGGGAGGAGGCTATGGCTACACCTTC. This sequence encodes CASSLSGGSGGGGYGYTF.

CDR3 loop: CASSTPSTGVKSNQPQHF. The CDR3 DNA reads as TGTGCCAGTAGTACCCCCTCAACAGGGGTCAAAAGCAATCAGCCCCAGCATTTT. This sequence joins TRBV19 and TRBJ1-5; 7 bases fit TRBD1. Losses at the gene ends were 4 bases for V and 1 base for J; bases not matched to a gene: 13. CDR3 length: 18 amino acids. Germline CDR1 and CDR2: LNHDA and SQIVND (reference sequence).

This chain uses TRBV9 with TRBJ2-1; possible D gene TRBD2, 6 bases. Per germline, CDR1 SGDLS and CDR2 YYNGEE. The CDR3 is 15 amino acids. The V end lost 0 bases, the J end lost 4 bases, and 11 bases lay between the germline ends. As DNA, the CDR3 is TGTGCCAGCAGCGTAGCGGGGGACCAATACAATGAGCAGTTCTTC. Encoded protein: CASSVAGDQYNEQFF.

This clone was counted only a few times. CDR3 DNA: TGTGCCAGCAGCGAGGCCTTAGGGGGGAACACTGAAGCTTTCTTT. Translated, it gives CASSEALGGNTEAFF. The rearrangement joins TRBV9 to TRBJ1-1; TRBD1 is a possible D gene (6 bases). The germline V gene has CDR1 SGDLS and CDR2 YYNGEE. The ends were cut back, 3 bases at V and 1 base at J, with 13 bases in the middle. The CDR3 has 15 amino acids.

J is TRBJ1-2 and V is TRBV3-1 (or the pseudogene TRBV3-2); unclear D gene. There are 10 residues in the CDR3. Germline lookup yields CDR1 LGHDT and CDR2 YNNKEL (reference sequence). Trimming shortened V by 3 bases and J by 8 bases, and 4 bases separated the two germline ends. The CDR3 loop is CASSHKGYTF. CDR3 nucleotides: TGTGCCAGCAGCCATAAAGGCTACACCTTC.

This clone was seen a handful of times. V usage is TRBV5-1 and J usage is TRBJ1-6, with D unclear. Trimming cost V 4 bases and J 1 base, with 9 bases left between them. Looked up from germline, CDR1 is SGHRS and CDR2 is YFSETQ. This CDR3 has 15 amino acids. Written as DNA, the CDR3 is TGCGCCAGCAGCCCCCTCGGGTCCTATAATTCACCCCTCCACTTT. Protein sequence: CASSPLGSYNSPLHF.

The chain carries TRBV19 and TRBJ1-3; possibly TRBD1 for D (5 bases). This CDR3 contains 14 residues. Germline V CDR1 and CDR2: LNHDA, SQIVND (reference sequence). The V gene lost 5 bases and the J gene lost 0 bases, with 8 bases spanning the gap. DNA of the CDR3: TGTGCCAGTAGTTGGGGGGTCTCTGGAAACACCATATATTTT. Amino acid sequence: CASSWGVSGNTIYF.

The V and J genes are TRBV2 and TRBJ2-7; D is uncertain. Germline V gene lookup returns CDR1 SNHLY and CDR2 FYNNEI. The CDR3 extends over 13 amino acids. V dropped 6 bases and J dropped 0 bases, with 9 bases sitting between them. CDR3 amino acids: CASRLSASYEQYF. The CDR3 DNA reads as TGTGCCAGCAGACTATCCGCCTCCTACGAGCAGTACTTC. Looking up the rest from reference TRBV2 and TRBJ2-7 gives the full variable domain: EPEVTQTPSHQVTQMGQEVILRCVPISNHLYFYWYRQILGQKVEFLVSFYNNEISEKSEIFDDQFSVERPDGSNFTLKIRSTKLEDSAMYFCASRLSASYEQYFGPGTRLTVT.

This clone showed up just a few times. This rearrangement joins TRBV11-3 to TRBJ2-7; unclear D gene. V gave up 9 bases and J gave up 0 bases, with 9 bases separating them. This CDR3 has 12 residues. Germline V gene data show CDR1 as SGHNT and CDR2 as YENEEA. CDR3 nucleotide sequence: TGTGCCAGGTCGAAGAGCTCCTACGAGCAGTACTTC. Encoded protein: CARSKSSYEQYF.

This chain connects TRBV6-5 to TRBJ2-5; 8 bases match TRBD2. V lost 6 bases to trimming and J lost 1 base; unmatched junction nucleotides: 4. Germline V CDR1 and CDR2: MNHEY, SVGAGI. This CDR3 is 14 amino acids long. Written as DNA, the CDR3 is TGTGCCAGCAGCTTTAGCGGGGCCCAAGAGACCCAGTACTTC. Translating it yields CASSFSGAQETQYF.

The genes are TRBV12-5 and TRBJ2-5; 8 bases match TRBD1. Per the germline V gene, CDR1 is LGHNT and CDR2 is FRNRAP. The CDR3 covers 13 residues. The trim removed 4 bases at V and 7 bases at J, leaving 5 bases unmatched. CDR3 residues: CASGSTGGGTQYF. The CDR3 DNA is TGTGCTAGTGGTTCAACAGGGGGAGGGACCCAGTACTTC.

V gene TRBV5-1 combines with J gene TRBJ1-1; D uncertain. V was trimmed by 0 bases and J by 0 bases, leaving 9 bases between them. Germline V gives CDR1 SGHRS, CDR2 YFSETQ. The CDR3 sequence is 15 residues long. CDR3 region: CASSLALSVNTEAFF. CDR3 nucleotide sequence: TGCGCCAGCAGCTTGGCTTTGTCGGTGAACACTGAAGCTTTCTTT.

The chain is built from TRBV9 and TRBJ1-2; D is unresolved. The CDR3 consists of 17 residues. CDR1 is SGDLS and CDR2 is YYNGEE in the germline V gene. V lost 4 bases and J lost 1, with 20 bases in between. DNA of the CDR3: TGTGCCAGCAGCTCTAAGCTCCGAGTAGCACATAACTATGGCTACACCTTC. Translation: CASSSKLRVAHNYGYTF.

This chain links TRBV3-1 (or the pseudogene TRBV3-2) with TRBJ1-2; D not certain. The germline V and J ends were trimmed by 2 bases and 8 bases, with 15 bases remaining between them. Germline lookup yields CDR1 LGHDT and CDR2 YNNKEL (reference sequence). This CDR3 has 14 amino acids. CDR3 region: CASSQSTSSGGYTF. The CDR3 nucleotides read TGTGCCAGCAGCCAATCTACGTCCTCGGGGGGCTACACCTTC.

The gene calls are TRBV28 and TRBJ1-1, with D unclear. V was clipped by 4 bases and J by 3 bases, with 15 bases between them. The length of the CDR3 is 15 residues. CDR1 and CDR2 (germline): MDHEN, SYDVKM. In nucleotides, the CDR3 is TGTGCCAGCAGTTCACTAGGAGGGTGGGACACTGAAGCTTTCTTT. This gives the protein CASSSLGGWDTEAFF.

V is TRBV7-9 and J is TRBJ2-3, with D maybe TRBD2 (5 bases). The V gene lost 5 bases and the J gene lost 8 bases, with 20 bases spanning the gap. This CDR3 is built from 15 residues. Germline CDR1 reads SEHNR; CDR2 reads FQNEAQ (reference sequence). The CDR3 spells CASSPGLGEGATQYF. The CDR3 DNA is TGTGCCAGCAGCCCCGGACTCGGAGAGGGAGCTACGCAGTATTTT.

The CDR3 region is CASSQHPGQGVQTYYGYTF. The DNA of the CDR3 is TGTGCCAGCAGCCAACACCCCGGACAGGGGGTACAGACGTACTATGGCTACACCTTC. This sequence joins TRBV3-1 (or the pseudogene TRBV3-2) and TRBJ1-2; TRBD1 agrees at 10 bases. Trimming cost V 2 bases and J 3 bases; bases outside gene matches: 15. Germline V CDR1 and CDR2: LGHDT, YNNKEL (reference sequence). The CDR3 is 19 residues long.

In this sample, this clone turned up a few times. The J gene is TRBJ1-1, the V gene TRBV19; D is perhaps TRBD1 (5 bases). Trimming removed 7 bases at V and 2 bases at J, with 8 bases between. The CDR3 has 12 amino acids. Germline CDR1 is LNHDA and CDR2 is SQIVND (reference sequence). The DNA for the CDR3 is TGTGCCAGTACAGGGATAAACACTGAAGCTTTCTTT. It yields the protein CASTGINTEAFF.

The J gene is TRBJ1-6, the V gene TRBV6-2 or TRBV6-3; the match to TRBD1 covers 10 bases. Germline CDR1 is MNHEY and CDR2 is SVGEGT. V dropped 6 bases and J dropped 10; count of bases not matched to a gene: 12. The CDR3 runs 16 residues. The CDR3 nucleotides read TGTGCCAGCAGCGACCTCCGACAGGGGGCTAGATCACCCCTCCACTTT. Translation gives CASSDLRQGARSPLHF.

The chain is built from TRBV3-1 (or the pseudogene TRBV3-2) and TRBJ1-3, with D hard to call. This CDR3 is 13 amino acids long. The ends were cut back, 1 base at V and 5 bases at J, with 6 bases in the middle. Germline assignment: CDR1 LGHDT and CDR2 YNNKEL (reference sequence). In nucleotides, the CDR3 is TGTGCCAGCAGCCAAGGCAGTAGAAACACCATATATTTT. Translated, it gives CASSQGSRNTIYF.

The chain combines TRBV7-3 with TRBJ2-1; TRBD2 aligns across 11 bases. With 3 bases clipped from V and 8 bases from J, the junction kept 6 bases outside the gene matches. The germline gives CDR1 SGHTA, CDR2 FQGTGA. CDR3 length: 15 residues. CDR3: CASSFSGGALYEQFF. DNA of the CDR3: TGTGCCAGCAGCTTTAGCGGGGGGGCTTTATATGAGCAGTTCTTC.

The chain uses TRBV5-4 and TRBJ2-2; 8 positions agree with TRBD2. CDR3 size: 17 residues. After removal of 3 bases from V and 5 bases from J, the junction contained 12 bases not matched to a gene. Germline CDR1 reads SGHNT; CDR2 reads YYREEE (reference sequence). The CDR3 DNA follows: TGTGCCAGCAGCTCGGTCGGCGGGGGGATAAATACCGGGGAGCTGTTTTTT. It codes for CASSSVGGGINTGELFF.

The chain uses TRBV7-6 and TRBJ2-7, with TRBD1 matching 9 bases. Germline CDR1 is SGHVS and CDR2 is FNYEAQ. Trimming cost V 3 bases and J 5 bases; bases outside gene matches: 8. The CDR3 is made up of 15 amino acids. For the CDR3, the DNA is TGTGCCAGCAGCTTGAGGGGGACAGGGAGGAACGAGCAGTACTTC. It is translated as CASSLRGTGRNEQYF.